A single sample gave rise to the 16 T cell receptor beta chains below, sequenced in a study of cytomegalovirus exposure and HLA in healthy donors. PCR primers comprised 60 Vbeta and 13 Jbeta primers. The table came from immunoSEQ multiplex PCR; TCRdb's copy has only in-frame clones and leaves some out. The repertoire holds roughly 100,000 clones, roughly 66% seen once, with 2.5% to 4% in the top ten. Sequencing was performed on PBMCs. The receptors were gathered from a woman aged 50 to 60 in good health and CMV-seronegative.

In its sample, this clone was seen a few times. CDR3 nucleotide sequence: TGTGCCAGCAGTCAAACCGGGACAGGGCCCTATGGCTACACCTTC. Residues: CASSQTGTGPYGYTF. The gene calls are TRBV14 and TRBJ1-2; 9 nucleotides line up with TRBD1. This CDR3 has 15 residues. V gave up 6 bases and J gave up 4 bases; unmatched junction bases: 9. Per germline, CDR1 SGHDN and CDR2 FVKESK.

The chain is built from TRBV5-1 and TRBJ1-2; D unclear. The ends were cut back, 0 bases at V and 5 bases at J, with 11 bases in the middle. Germline CDR1 and CDR2: SGHRS and YFSETQ. The CDR3 spans 14 residues. CDR3 protein: CASSLALSQYGYTF. CDR3 in DNA: TGCGCCAGCAGCTTGGCTCTGAGCCAATATGGCTACACCTTC.

This clone was detected a few times. The chain couples TRBV5-8 to TRBJ2-2; D unclear. Trimming shortened V by 2 bases and J by 7 bases, and 18 bases separated the two germline ends. Germline-derived CDR1 and CDR2 are SGHTS and YDEGEE. The CDR3 covers 16 residues. The chain's CDR3 is CASSFVPGNTGGELFF. In DNA form, the CDR3 reads TGTGCCAGCAGCTTCGTGCCAGGAAACACTGGCGGGGAGCTGTTTTTT.

The V and J genes are TRBV25-1 and TRBJ1-4; a weak D match, TRBD1 (5 bases). CDR1 is MGHDK, CDR2 SYGVNS, per germline. Between the trimmed V and J ends, which lost 6 bases and 6 bases, there was a span of 17 bases. The CDR3 is 15 residues long. This chain's CDR3 is CASSKGRRIDEKLFF. In DNA, the CDR3 is TGTGCCAGCAGCAAGGGGAGGAGGATCGATGAAAAACTGTTTTTT.

The V and J genes are TRBV2 and TRBJ1-2; 9 bases are a match to TRBD1. Germline V gene sequence: CDR1 SNHLY, CDR2 FYNNEI. CDR3 length equals 13 residues. After removal of 6 bases from V and 14 bases from J, the junction contained 13 bases not matched to a gene. CDR3 amino acids: CASRGGQGPFKTF. Written as DNA, the CDR3 is TGTGCCAGCAGGGGGGGACAGGGCCCCTTCAAGACCTTC.

About this clone itself: At one boundary the junction diverges from the germline segment, which might be a read error. The chain joins TRBV10-3 to TRBJ2-7; perhaps TRBD1 as D (6 bases). This CDR3 is 16 amino acids long. Germline CDR1 ENHRY, CDR2 SYGVKD. This CDR3 reads CAISGAGAGVTYEQCF. CDR3 bases: TGTGCCATCAGTGGTGCAGGGGCAGGGGTGACCTACGAGCAGTGCTTC.

This clone was counted a few times. This chain links TRBV7-8 with TRBJ1-1, with a possible D match to TRBD1 (5 bases). Germline assignment: CDR1 SGHVS and CDR2 FQNEAQ. The ends were cut back, 5 bases at V and 0 bases at J, with 10 bases in the middle. The CDR3 is 14 residues long. The CDR3 DNA reads as TGTGCCAGCAGCACAACAGGTTTGAACACTGAAGCTTTCTTT. This encodes CASSTTGLNTEAFF.

This clone was seen a few times. The chain has TRBV2 and TRBJ2-2; 8 nucleotides line up with TRBD2. Germline CDR1 reads SNHLY; CDR2 reads FYNNEI. This CDR3 has 14 residues. The J segment lost 6 bases and the V segment lost 5 bases, leaving 5 bases of the junction unmatched. CDR3 region: CASSTGLVAGELFF. Here the CDR3 DNA reads TGTGCCAGCAGTACGGGACTAGTCGCCGGGGAGCTGTTTTTT.

The V and J genes are TRBV5-1 and TRBJ2-1; 8 bases agree with TRBD1. The CDR3 extends over 16 amino acids. V shed 4 bases, J shed 3 bases, and the junction held 9 bases outside the gene matches. Germline CDR1 reads SGHRS; CDR2 reads YFSETQ. CDR3 loop: CASSALQGGIYNEQFF. The CDR3 nucleotides are TGCGCCAGCAGCGCCCTACAGGGGGGAATCTACAATGAGCAGTTCTTC. The full variable domain, completed using reference TRBV5-1 and TRBJ2-1, is KAGVTQTPRYLIKTRGQQVTLSCSPISGHRSVSWYQQTPGQGLQFLFEYFSETQRNKGNFPGRFSGRQFSNSRSEMNVSTLELGDSALYLCASSALQGGIYNEQFFGPGTRLTVL.

This clone came up a few times. V usage is TRBV4-2 and J usage is TRBJ2-7; possible D gene TRBD2, 6 bases. Germline lookup yields CDR1 LGHNA and CDR2 YNFKEQ. The CDR3 is 14 amino acids. Trimming pared 4 bases from V and 7 bases from J, leaving 17 bases between. The DNA for the CDR3 is TGTGCCAGCAGCCCCTTGGGGGGAGCGAAGGAGCAGTACTTC. As protein: CASSPLGGAKEQYF.

This sequence joins TRBV7-2 and TRBJ2-2, with 7 bases matching TRBD2. With V trimmed by 0 bases and J by 2 bases, 3 bases remained unmatched. This CDR3 contains 16 residues. Per the germline V gene, CDR1 is SGHTA and CDR2 is FQGNSA. The CDR3 region has the DNA TGTGCCAGCAGCTTAGCCCAGCGGGGAAACACCGGGGAGCTGTTTTTT. It encodes CASSLAQRGNTGELFF.

J is TRBJ2-7 and V is TRBV6-6, with a tentative D call TRBD2 (5 bases). Germline CDR1 is MNHNY and CDR2 is SVGAGI (reference sequence). Trimming shortened V by 7 bases and J by 3 bases, and 13 bases separated the two germline ends. The length of the CDR3 is 13 residues. Written as DNA, the CDR3 is TGTGCCAGCAATTCGTATAGCGACTACGAGCAGTACTTC. Encoded protein: CASNSYSDYEQYF.

This clone was counted between two and nine times. The genes are TRBV28 and TRBJ2-7; D may be TRBD1 (6 bases). CDR3 length: 12 residues. Trimming left V 7 bases short and J 7 bases short, with 14 bases between. In germline, CDR1 is MDHEN, CDR2 SYDVKM. The CDR3 reads CASIKTGVEQYF. CDR3 DNA sequence: TGTGCCAGCATAAAGACAGGAGTTGAGCAGTACTTC.

This clone was seen a handful of times. The rearrangement links TRBV18 to TRBJ2-3; D is unresolved. Germline V CDR1 and CDR2: KGHSH, LQKENI. V was pared by 1 base and J by 0 bases, with 8 bases between. The CDR3 length is 15 residues. CDR3 sequence: CASSPQSRSTDTQYF. DNA of the CDR3: TGTGCCAGCTCACCACAATCCAGGAGCACAGATACGCAGTATTTT.

This sequence joins TRBV13 and TRBJ1-2, with 7 bases matching TRBD1. Trimming removed 5 bases from V and 3 bases from J; junction bases left unmatched: 6. Germline CDR1 reads PRHDT; CDR2 reads FYEKMQ (reference sequence). The length of the CDR3 is 14 residues. The CDR3 DNA reads TGTGCCAGCAGCCCCGGACAGGACCACTATGGCTACACCTTC. Its translation: CASSPGQDHYGYTF.

This chain links TRBV7-9 with TRBJ2-5; 10 bases align to TRBD2. CDR3 size: 16 residues. Per the germline V gene, CDR1 is SEHNR and CDR2 is FQNEAQ (reference sequence). Trimming cost V 5 bases and J 1 base; bases outside gene matches: 7. The CDR3 DNA reads TGTGCCAGCAGCCCCGATAGCGGGGGGACCCAAGAGACCCAGTACTTC. Translating gives CASSPDSGGTQETQYF.